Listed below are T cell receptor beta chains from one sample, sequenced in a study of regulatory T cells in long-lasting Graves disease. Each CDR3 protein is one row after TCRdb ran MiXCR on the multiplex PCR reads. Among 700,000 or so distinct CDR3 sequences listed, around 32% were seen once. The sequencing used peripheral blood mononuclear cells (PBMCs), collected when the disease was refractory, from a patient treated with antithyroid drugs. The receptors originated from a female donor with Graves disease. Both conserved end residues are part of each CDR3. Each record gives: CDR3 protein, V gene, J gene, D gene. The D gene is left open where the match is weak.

CDR3 protein: CSAETPGQGAEKLFF
V gene: TRBV20-1
J gene: TRBJ1-4
D gene: TRBD1

CDR3 protein: CASSAKGSGRAGEQFF
V gene: TRBV19
J gene: TRBJ2-1
D gene: TRBD2

CDR3 protein: CASSDIAGNTEAFF
V gene: TRBV28
J gene: TRBJ1-1
D gene: .

CDR3 protein: CASSLSGSAYEQYF
V gene: TRBV27
J gene: TRBJ2-7
D gene: .

CDR3 protein: CASSVGASGSLYEQYF
V gene: TRBV9
J gene: TRBJ2-7
D gene: TRBD2

CDR3 protein: CASSLGQPNNSPLHF
V gene: TRBV5-1
J gene: TRBJ1-6
D gene: .

CDR3 protein: CASSPPPLRQETQYF
V gene: TRBV25-1
J gene: TRBJ2-5
D gene: .

CDR3 protein: CASRPDRATNEKLFF
V gene: TRBV5-4
J gene: TRBJ1-4
D gene: TRBD1

CDR3 protein: CSVYGQSGNTIYF
V gene: TRBV29-1
J gene: TRBJ1-3
D gene: .

CDR3 protein: CASSQTGGPLNYGYTF
V gene: TRBV3-1
J gene: TRBJ1-2
D gene: TRBD1

CDR3 protein: CASSPHRDRGQEGYTF
V gene: TRBV14
J gene: TRBJ1-2
D gene: TRBD1

CDR3 protein: CASSPRTSGRTYEQYF
V gene: TRBV12-3/TRBV12-4
J gene: TRBJ2-7
D gene: TRBD2

CDR3 protein: CASSEAFSGEQYF
V gene: TRBV2
J gene: TRBJ2-7
D gene: .

CDR3 protein: CASSPALDYNQPQHF
V gene: TRBV7-2
J gene: TRBJ1-5
D gene: .

CDR3 protein: CASSLGDRRGSNQPQHF
V gene: TRBV12-3/TRBV12-4
J gene: TRBJ1-5
D gene: TRBD1

CDR3 protein: CSATGVPSSYNEQFF
V gene: TRBV20-1
J gene: TRBJ2-1
D gene: .

CDR3 protein: CATSLTGSTEAFF
V gene: TRBV24-1
J gene: TRBJ1-1
D gene: .

CDR3 protein: CASSIGGLGHYGYTF
V gene: TRBV19
J gene: TRBJ1-2
D gene: .

CDR3 protein: CSARGRDGSYEQYF
V gene: TRBV20-1
J gene: TRBJ2-7
D gene: .

CDR3 protein: CAGGREENSPLHF
V gene: TRBV2
J gene: TRBJ1-6
D gene: .

CDR3 protein: CASSPPAVRETQYF
V gene: TRBV7-9
J gene: TRBJ2-5
D gene: .

CDR3 protein: CASSQGPAGGTYEQYF
V gene: TRBV7-9
J gene: TRBJ2-7
D gene: TRBD2

CDR3 protein: CASSPLSGRVYEQYF
V gene: TRBV11-2
J gene: TRBJ2-7
D gene: TRBD2

CDR3 protein: CSVYEQFF
V gene: TRBV29-1
J gene: TRBJ2-1
D gene: .

CDR3 protein: CASRATGGSNNEQFF
V gene: TRBV28
J gene: TRBJ2-1
D gene: TRBD1

CDR3 protein: CASSPARQTNTEAFF
V gene: TRBV5-5
J gene: TRBJ1-1
D gene: .

CDR3 protein: CASGSRGSYNSPLHF
V gene: TRBV6-5
J gene: TRBJ1-6
D gene: .

CDR3 protein: CASSPFGLNTEAFF
V gene: TRBV28
J gene: TRBJ1-1
D gene: .

CDR3 protein: CASSRTTSGSIETQYF
V gene: TRBV2
J gene: TRBJ2-5
D gene: TRBD2

CDR3 protein: CSATGASDEDVIAKNIQYF
V gene: TRBV29-1
J gene: TRBJ2-4
D gene: .

CDR3 protein: CASTPGGENTEAFF
V gene: TRBV10-3
J gene: TRBJ1-1
D gene: .

CDR3 protein: CASSERRYYGYTF
V gene: TRBV25-1
J gene: TRBJ1-2
D gene: .

CDR3 protein: CASRPSTARTDYGYTF
V gene: TRBV5-1
J gene: TRBJ1-2
D gene: .

CDR3 protein: CASSTTGTENTEAFF
V gene: TRBV19
J gene: TRBJ1-1
D gene: TRBD1

CDR3 protein: CASSFSEGYEQYF
V gene: TRBV11-2
J gene: TRBJ2-7
D gene: .

CDR3 protein: CASILGAGPFSTEAFF
V gene: TRBV12-3/TRBV12-4
J gene: TRBJ1-1
D gene: .

CDR3 protein: CASSYIGGDSYEQYF
V gene: TRBV6-5
J gene: TRBJ2-7
D gene: .

CDR3 protein: CASSALRGQGNTEAFF
V gene: TRBV5-1
J gene: TRBJ1-1
D gene: TRBD1

CDR3 protein: CASSYPGGYGYTF
V gene: TRBV6-5
J gene: TRBJ1-2
D gene: TRBD1

CDR3 protein: CASRPRDEKLFF
V gene: TRBV27
J gene: TRBJ1-4
D gene: .

CDR3 protein: CASSLLAGDYPGELFF
V gene: TRBV7-3
J gene: TRBJ2-2
D gene: TRBD2

CDR3 protein: CASTLSGSSYNEQFF
V gene: TRBV6-1
J gene: TRBJ2-1
D gene: TRBD2

CDR3 protein: CASSDSFPRGGSYGYTF
V gene: TRBV2
J gene: TRBJ1-2
D gene: .

CDR3 protein: CASSGTIATNEKLFF
V gene: TRBV2
J gene: TRBJ1-4
D gene: .

CDR3 protein: CAWSVDPGSETQYF
V gene: TRBV30
J gene: TRBJ2-5
D gene: .

CDR3 protein: CASSPGGYSGSTDTQYF
V gene: TRBV27
J gene: TRBJ2-3
D gene: .

CDR3 protein: CASSYGGRGEDTQYF
V gene: TRBV7-2
J gene: TRBJ2-3
D gene: TRBD2

CDR3 protein: CASSAQTSPSTDTQYF
V gene: TRBV2
J gene: TRBJ2-3
D gene: TRBD2

CDR3 protein: CASSYSIAGNTIYF
V gene: TRBV6-5
J gene: TRBJ1-3
D gene: .

CDR3 protein: CASSEDGPGPYEQYF
V gene: TRBV2
J gene: TRBJ2-7
D gene: .

CDR3 protein: CASSPPAGTNTEAFF
V gene: TRBV28
J gene: TRBJ1-1
D gene: .

CDR3 protein: CASSQVGQTKIYGYTF
V gene: TRBV14
J gene: TRBJ1-2
D gene: .

CDR3 protein: CASSDMGLETQYF
V gene: TRBV2
J gene: TRBJ2-5
D gene: .

CDR3 protein: CSARLAGRYEQYF
V gene: TRBV20-1
J gene: TRBJ2-7
D gene: TRBD2

CDR3 protein: CASKWSGNTEAFF
V gene: TRBV19
J gene: TRBJ1-1
D gene: .